This T cell receptor (beta chain) was documented in a study of Tregs in tolerant kidney transplant recipients. Study results and limitations: Activated donor B cell expansion appeared to reveal the most relevant donor-specific TCRbeta repertoire.

A word on this clone: Its antigen is currently unknown.

Per the germline V gene, CDR1 is SGHRS and CDR2 is YFSETQ. This CDR3 comprises 17 residues. V was pared by 4 bases and J by 5 bases, with 13 bases of the junction left unmatched. Thawed PBMCs were FACS-sorted into unstimulated CD4+CD25+CD127- regulatory T cells, CD4+CD25- non-regulatory cells, CD4 and CD8 cells. The table came from immunoSEQ multiplex PCR; TCRdb's copy has only in-frame clones and leaves some out. Among about 110,000 clones listed, 90% were seen once. The chain carries TRBV5-1 and TRBJ2-3; the match to TRBD2 covers 10 bases. The source material was CD4+ T cells from blood, sampled before the transplant. The source is a human donor who received a combined kidney and bone marrow transplant. The CDR3 DNA sequence: TGCGCCAGCAGCCCACCCGGCCCCCTAGCGGGGGAAGATACGCAGTATTTT. The encoded protein is CASSPPGPLAGEDTQYF.